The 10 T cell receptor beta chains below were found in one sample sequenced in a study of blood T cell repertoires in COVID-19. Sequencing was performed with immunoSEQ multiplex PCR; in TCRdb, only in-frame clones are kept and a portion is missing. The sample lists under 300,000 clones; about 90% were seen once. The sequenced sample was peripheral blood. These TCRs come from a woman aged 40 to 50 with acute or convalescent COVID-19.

The CDR3 reads CASSLDPVNTEAFF. CDR3 in DNA: TGTGCCAGCAGCTTGGATCCGGTGAACACTGAAGCTTTCTTT. This sequence joins TRBV5-8 and TRBJ1-1, with D hard to call. Deletions cut 0 bases from V and 0 bases from J, with 6 bases between. The CDR3 is made up of 14 amino acids. The V gene's germline CDR1 is SGHTS and CDR2 YDEGEE.

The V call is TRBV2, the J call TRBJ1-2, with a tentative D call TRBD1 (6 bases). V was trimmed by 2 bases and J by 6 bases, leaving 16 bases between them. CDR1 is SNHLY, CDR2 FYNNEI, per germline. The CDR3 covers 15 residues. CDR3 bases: TGTGCCAGCAGTGAAATCACCGGGGGGCAAAATGGCTACACCTTC. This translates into CASSEITGGQNGYTF.

CDR3 bases: TGTGCCAGCAGCCGACGTAAGACAGATCCCACGAACACCGGGGAGCTGTTTTTT. Translating gives CASSRRKTDPTNTGELFF. The chain joins TRBV3-1 (or the pseudogene TRBV3-2) to TRBJ2-2; possibly TRBD1 for D (5 bases). Trimming pared 4 bases from V and 0 bases from J, leaving 18 bases between. The CDR3 spans 18 residues. Germline V gives CDR1 LGHDT, CDR2 YNNKEL (reference sequence).

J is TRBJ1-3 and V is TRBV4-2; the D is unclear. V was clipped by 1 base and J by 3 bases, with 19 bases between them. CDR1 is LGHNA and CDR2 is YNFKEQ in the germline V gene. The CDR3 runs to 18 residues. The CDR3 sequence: CASSQVSVVGGSGNTIYF. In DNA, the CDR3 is TGTGCCAGCAGCCAAGTCAGTGTAGTTGGAGGGAGTGGAAACACCATATATTTT.

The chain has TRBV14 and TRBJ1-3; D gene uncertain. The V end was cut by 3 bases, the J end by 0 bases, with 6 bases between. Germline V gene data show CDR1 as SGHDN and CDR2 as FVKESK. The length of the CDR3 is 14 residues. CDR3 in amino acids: CASSHFFSGNTIYF. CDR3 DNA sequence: TGTGCCAGCAGCCACTTTTTCTCTGGAAACACCATATATTTT.

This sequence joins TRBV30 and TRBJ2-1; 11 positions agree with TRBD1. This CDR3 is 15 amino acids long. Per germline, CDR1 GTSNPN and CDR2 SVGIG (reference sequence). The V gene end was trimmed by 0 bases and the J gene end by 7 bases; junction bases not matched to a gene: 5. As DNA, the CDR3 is TGTGCCTGGAGTGTACACCGGGACAGGGGGAATGAGCAGTTCTTC. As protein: CAWSVHRDRGNEQFF.

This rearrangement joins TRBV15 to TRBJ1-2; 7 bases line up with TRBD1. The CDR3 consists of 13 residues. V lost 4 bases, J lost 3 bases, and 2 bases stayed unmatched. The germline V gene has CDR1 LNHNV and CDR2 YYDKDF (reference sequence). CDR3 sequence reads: CATSKGTDYGYTF. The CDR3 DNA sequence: TGTGCCACCAGCAAGGGGACAGACTATGGCTACACCTTC.

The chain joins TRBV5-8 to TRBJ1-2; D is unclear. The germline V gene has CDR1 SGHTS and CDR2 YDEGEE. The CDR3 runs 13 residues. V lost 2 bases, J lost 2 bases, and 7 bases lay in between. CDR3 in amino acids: CASSLTVNYGYTF. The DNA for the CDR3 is TGTGCCAGCAGCTTAACGGTAAACTATGGCTACACCTTC. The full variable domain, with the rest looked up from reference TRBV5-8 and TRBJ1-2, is EAGVTQSPTHLIKTRGQQATLRCSPISGHTSVYWYQQALGLGLQFLLWYDEGEERNRGNFPPRFSGRQFPNYSSELNVNALELEDSALYLCASSLTVNYGYTFGSGTRLTVV.

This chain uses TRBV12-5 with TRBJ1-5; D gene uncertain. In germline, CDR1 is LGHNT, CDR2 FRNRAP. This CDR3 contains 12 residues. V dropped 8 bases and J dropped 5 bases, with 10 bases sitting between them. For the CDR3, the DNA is TGTGCTAGTTCGGTCGGGGATCAGCCCCAGCATTTT. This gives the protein CASSVGDQPQHF.

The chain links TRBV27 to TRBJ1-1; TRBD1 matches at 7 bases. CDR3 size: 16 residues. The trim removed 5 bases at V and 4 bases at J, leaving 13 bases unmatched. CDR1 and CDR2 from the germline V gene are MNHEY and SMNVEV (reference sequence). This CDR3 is CASSPLWTGVGTEAFF. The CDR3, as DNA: TGTGCCAGCAGTCCTCTTTGGACAGGTGTCGGCACTGAAGCTTTCTTT.